These 10 T cell receptor beta chains were all obtained from the same sample, sequenced in a study of cytomegalovirus exposure and HLA in healthy donors. 13 Jbeta primers and 60 Vbeta primers were used for the PCR. Repertoires were generated with immunoSEQ multiplex PCR, while TCRdb's copy carries only in-frame clones and drops some. This table holds about 170,000 clones, 55% to 65% found once. Sequencing was carried out using PBMCs. The origin of the receptors is a man aged 35-49 years in good health and CMV-seronegative.

This clone came up a few times. The genes are TRBV19 and TRBJ1-3, with D unresolved. This CDR3 is built from 13 residues. V lost 4 bases, J lost 0 bases, and 4 bases lay in between. Germline V gene data show CDR1 as LNHDA and CDR2 as SQIVND (reference sequence). CDR3 loop: CASSKSSGNTIYF. CDR3 bases: TGTGCCAGTAGTAAGAGCTCTGGAAACACCATATATTTT.

The DNA of the CDR3 is TGTGCCAGCAGTCCCCGGGACAGGTGGGCACTTGGCAATCAGCCCCAGCATTTT. Its translation: CASSPRDRWALGNQPQHF. The chain links TRBV28 to TRBJ1-5, with 8 bases lining up with TRBD1. Trimming removed 5 bases from V and 2 bases from J; junction bases left unmatched: 14. Germline assignment: CDR1 MDHEN and CDR2 SYDVKM. CDR3 size: 18 residues.

This clone has only a few counts. The CDR3 DNA is TGTGCCAGCAGTTACAGGCCGGGGAGCGCCTACGAGCAGTACTTC. Protein product: CASSYRPGSAYEQYF. This chain joins TRBV6-5 and TRBJ2-7, with D perhaps matching TRBD2 (5 bases). With 2 bases removed from V and 2 bases from J, the gap between germline ends came to 13 bases. The CDR3 is 15 amino acids. CDR1 MNHEY and CDR2 SVGAGI come from the germline V gene.

The chain is built from TRBV5-1 and TRBJ2-3; 9 nucleotides match TRBD2. The CDR3 extends over 16 amino acids. CDR1 is SGHRS and CDR2 is YFSETQ in the germline V gene. Germline trimming cut 5 bases from V and 1 base from J; bases unmatched to any gene: 8. CDR3 nucleotides: TGCGCCAGCAGGAGGTTAGCGGGGGTCGGCACAGATACGCAGTATTTT. This sequence encodes CASRRLAGVGTDTQYF.

The chain joins TRBV6-5 to TRBJ2-1; 13 bases map to TRBD2. Germline CDR1 and CDR2: MNHEY and SVGAGI. CDR3 length equals 15 residues. The V and J ends lost 6 bases and 9 bases, in that order; junction bases with no gene match: 8. The CDR3 is CASRESGTSGTEQFF. Written as DNA, the CDR3 is TGTGCCAGCAGAGAGTCCGGGACTAGCGGGACTGAGCAGTTCTTC.

The chain has TRBV10-3 and TRBJ1-6; the D is unclear. The CDR3 sequence is 14 residues long. Trimming took off 2 bases at V and 5 bases at J, with 7 bases between the two ends. CDR1 and CDR2 (germline): ENHRY, SYGVKD. The CDR3 coding sequence is TGTGCCATCAGTGAGGCCCTAAATAATTCACCCCTCCACTTT. Its translation: CAISEALNNSPLHF.

The chain links TRBV11-1 to TRBJ2-1, with a tentative D call TRBD2 (6 bases). Germline V gene lookup returns CDR1 SGHAT and CDR2 FQDESV (reference sequence). CDR3 size: 16 residues. V was cut by 1 base and J by 10 bases, with 20 bases left in between. The CDR3: CASSLGGYGRIDEQFF. CDR3 DNA sequence: TGTGCCAGCAGCTTAGGAGGCTACGGGAGAATAGACGAGCAGTTCTTC.

J is TRBJ2-5 and V is TRBV13; D is uncertain. Germline assignment: CDR1 PRHDT and CDR2 FYEKMQ (reference sequence). The CDR3 extends over 13 amino acids. Trimming removed 0 bases from V and 5 bases from J, with 7 bases in between. CDR3 sequence (DNA): TGTGCCAGCAGCTTAGGCGTTGTGGAGACCCAGTACTTC. Protein: CASSLGVVETQYF.

The rearrangement joins TRBV7-9 to TRBJ1-1, with 10 bases matching TRBD1. V dropped 5 bases and J dropped 7; count of bases not matched to a gene: 4. This CDR3 has 13 amino acids. The germline gives CDR1 SEHNR, CDR2 FQNEAQ (reference sequence). The CDR3 loop is CASSGDRGFEAFF. The DNA for the CDR3 is TGTGCCAGCAGCGGGGACAGGGGCTTTGAAGCTTTCTTT.

The chain combines TRBV11-1 with TRBJ1-1, with TRBD1 matching over 9 bases. Germline V gene sequence: CDR1 SGHAT, CDR2 FQDESV (reference sequence). J was trimmed by 5 bases and V by 5 bases; bases with no gene match: 6. This CDR3 has 14 amino acids. The CDR3 nucleotides are TGTGCCAGCAGCCAACAGGGGGCGCGTACTGAAGCTTTCTTT. Protein sequence: CASSQQGARTEAFF. The whole variable domain, remainder taken from reference TRBV11-1 and TRBJ1-1, is EAEVAQSPRYKITEKSQAVAFWCDPISGHATLYWYRQILGQGPELLVQFQDESVVDDSQLPKDRFSAERLKGVDSTLKIQPAELGDSAMYLCASSQQGARTEAFFGQGTRLTVV.